Listed here is a single T cell receptor (beta chain). This sample is part of a study of metastatic and nonmetastatic thyroid tumors. TCRdb reanalyzed the PCR reads via MiXCR. The data hold tens of thousands of clones, with around 15% observed a single time. None of the patients had undergone any treatment ahead of thyroid surgery. The clonotype was recovered from a female donor with papillary thyroid cancer or a benign thyroid nodule (not recorded which). Some clones in this sample may be carry-over from other donors' samples. The specimen sequenced was blood.

CDR3 loop: CASSSGLADYNEQFF. CDR3 DNA sequence: TGCGCCAGCAGCTCAGGACTAGCGGACTACAATGAGCAGTTCTTC. The chain uses TRBV5-1 and TRBJ2-1; 10 bases line up with TRBD2. The CDR3 covers 15 residues. V gave up 3 bases and J gave up 3 bases; unmatched junction bases: 3. CDR1 and CDR2 from the germline V gene are SGHRS and YFSETQ.